This T cell receptor beta chain was identified in a study of blood T cell repertoires in COVID-19. Study as a whole: Acute-phase and convalescent COVID-19 samples originated in the United States, Italy and Spain.

Authors' data handling: Reference gene primer amplification gave nucleated cell count estimates. Assay: immunoSEQ multiplex PCR; the TCRdb copy retains only in-frame clones and omits some. The D gene and trimming were derived from the DNA, and the V and J assignments and clone size from that table. The data show more than 70,000 clones, about three quarters seen once. Sequenced material: peripheral blood. The source of this sequence is a human donor in a cohort sampled during active COVID-19.

CDR3: CASSSPGQGVNTEAFF. The CDR3 coding sequence is TGTGCCAGCAGCTCACCGGGACAGGGGGTGAACACTGAAGCTTTCTTT. The chain couples TRBV5-4 to TRBJ1-1; TRBD1 agrees at 11 bases. The CDR3 is 16 residues long. The V gene end was trimmed by 3 bases and the J gene end by 0 bases; junction bases not matched to a gene: 4. Germline CDR1 reads SGHNT; CDR2 reads YYREEE (reference sequence).